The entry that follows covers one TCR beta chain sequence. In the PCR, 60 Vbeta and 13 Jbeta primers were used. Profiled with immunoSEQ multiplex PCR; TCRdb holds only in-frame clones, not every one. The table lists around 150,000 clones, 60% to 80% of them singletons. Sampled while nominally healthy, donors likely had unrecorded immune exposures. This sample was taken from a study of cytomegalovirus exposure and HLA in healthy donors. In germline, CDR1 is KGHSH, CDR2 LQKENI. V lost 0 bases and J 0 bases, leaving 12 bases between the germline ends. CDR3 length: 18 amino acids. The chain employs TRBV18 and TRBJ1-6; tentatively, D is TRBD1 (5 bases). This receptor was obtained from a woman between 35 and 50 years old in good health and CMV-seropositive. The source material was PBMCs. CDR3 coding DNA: TGTGCCAGCTCACCACCGGGCGGACAAAGCTCCTATAATTCACCCCTCCACTTT. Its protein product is CASSPPGGQSSYNSPLHF.